These 2 T cell receptor beta chains were sequenced from one sample in a study of OX40 agonist ivuxolimab in advanced cancers. Profiling relied on immunoSEQ multiplex PCR, and the TCRdb table lists in-frame clones only, not all of them. The sample contains 45,000 to 60,000 clones, roughly 80% of which appear only once. The sequenced sample was CD4+ or CD8+ T cells sorted from blood, obtained in a trial of the OX40 agonist ivuxolimab. Every receptor here comes from an adult with an advanced solid tumor such as melanoma, head and neck, liver or kidney cancer.

The chain joins TRBV28 to TRBJ1-1; a weak D match, TRBD1 (6 bases). Germline CDR1 is MDHEN and CDR2 is SYDVKM. Trimming pared 7 bases from V and 7 bases from J, leaving 13 bases between. There are 12 residues in the CDR3. The CDR3 sequence is CASNFFRGEAFF. Written as DNA, the CDR3 is TGTGCCAGCAATTTCTTCAGGGGTGAAGCTTTCTTT.

V and J are TRBV7-9 and TRBJ2-1; 13 bases fit TRBD2. The CDR3 extends over 16 amino acids. Germline V lookup: CDR1 SEHNR, CDR2 FQNEAQ (reference sequence). V was clipped by 5 bases and J by 7 bases; unmatched bases: 8. The CDR3: CASSLTSGGPNNEQFF. CDR3 coding DNA: TGTGCCAGCAGCCTGACTAGCGGGGGGCCTAATAATGAGCAGTTCTTC. Drawing the rest from reference TRBV7-9 and TRBJ2-1, the complete variable domain is DTGVSQNPRHKITKRGQNVTFRCDPISEHNRLYWYRQTLGQGPEFLTYFQNEAQLEKSRLLSDRFSAERPKGSFSTLEIQRTEQGDSAMYLCASSLTSGGPNNEQFFGPGTRLTVL.